This T cell receptor beta chain was recorded in a study of blood T cell repertoires in COVID-19. The assay was immunoSEQ multiplex PCR, and TCRdb's table has in-frame clones only and misses some. Among approximately 140,000 clones listed, 85% to 90% were seen once. This CDR3 spans 15 amino acids. Germline V lookup: CDR1 SGHNT, CDR2 YYREEE (reference sequence). The V gene end was trimmed by 2 bases and the J gene end by 3 bases; junction bases not matched to a gene: 7. The rearrangement joins TRBV5-4 to TRBJ1-1, with 7 nucleotides matching TRBD1. This receptor was obtained from a woman aged 25 to 45 with acute COVID-19. The sequenced material came from PBMCs or T cells enriched from blood (not recorded which). The CDR3 bases are TGTGCCAGCAGCTTACCGACAGGGAGAGACACTGAAGCTTTCTTT. This encodes CASSLPTGRDTEAFF.